The T cell receptor beta chain described here comes from a study of blood T cell repertoires in COVID-19. Across the study: Material from acute and convalescent COVID-19 was sourced from the United States, Italy and Spain.

Assay used: immunoSEQ multiplex PCR; TCRdb lists only in-frame clones, some missing. The table shows 210,000 or so clones, with over 70% occurring only once. Clinical history reported by participants formed the basis on which cohorts were assigned. The CDR3 has 16 amino acids. Per germline, CDR1 LGHDT and CDR2 YNNKEL (reference sequence). V was clipped by 4 bases and J by 0 bases; unmatched bases: 7. The TCR sequence derives from a woman aged 30 to 39 who had been exposed to COVID-19. The source material was PBMCs or T cells enriched from blood (not recorded which). V and J are TRBV3-1 (or the pseudogene TRBV3-2) and TRBJ2-3; TRBD2 aligns across 7 bases. CDR3 bases: TGTGCCAGCAGCCGAACGACTAGCCCGAGCACAGATACGCAGTATTTT. Encoded protein: CASSRTTSPSTDTQYF.